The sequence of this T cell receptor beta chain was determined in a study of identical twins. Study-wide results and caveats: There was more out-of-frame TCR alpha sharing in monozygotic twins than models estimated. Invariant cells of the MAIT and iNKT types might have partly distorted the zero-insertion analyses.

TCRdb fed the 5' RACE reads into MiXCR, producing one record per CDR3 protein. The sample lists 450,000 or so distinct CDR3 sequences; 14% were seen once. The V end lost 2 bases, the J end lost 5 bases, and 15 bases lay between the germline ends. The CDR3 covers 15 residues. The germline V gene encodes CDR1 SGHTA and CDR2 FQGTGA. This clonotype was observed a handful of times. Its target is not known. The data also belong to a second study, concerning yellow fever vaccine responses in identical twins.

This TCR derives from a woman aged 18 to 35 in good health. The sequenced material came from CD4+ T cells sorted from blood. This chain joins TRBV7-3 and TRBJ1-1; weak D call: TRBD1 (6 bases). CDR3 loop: CASSLRSGGLTEAFF. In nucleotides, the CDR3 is TGTGCCAGCAGCTTACGTTCGGGGGGGCTTACTGAAGCTTTCTTT.